This entry lists 27 T cell receptor beta chains sequenced from one sample in a study of blood T cells in healthy people across ages (dated by TCRdb to about 2015). Library preparation was by 5' RACE. Reads for this sample came from an Illumina HiSeq 2500. A second PCR of roughly 6 to 12 cycles was performed with a sample-barcoded 5' primer and a J-beta primer mix. The raw public data were reprocessed by TCRdb itself: fastp quality trimming at Q25, MiXCR clonotype calling, in-frame beta chains only. Identical CDR3 proteins give one entry, which carries the most common genes and DNA. Recorded for this sample are nearly 800,000 distinct CDR3 sequences; approximately 60% of them occurred a single time. 25% to 30% of the sample lies in the top ten. Sequenced material: blood. These TCRs come from a middle-aged man in good health.

This chain uses TRBV28 with TRBJ2-1, with 7 positions matching TRBD1. Germline values: CDR1 MDHEN, CDR2 SYDVKM. This CDR3 has 14 amino acids. The ends lost 9 bases at V and 15 bases at J; junction bases unmatched: 20. The CDR3 region is CASMGRGMEETPFF. In DNA form, the CDR3 reads TGTGCCAGTATGGGCAGGGGGATGGAAGAGACCCCGTTCTTC. Variable domain in full (rest from reference TRBV28 and TRBJ2-1): DVKVTQSSRYLVKRTGEKVFLECVQDMDHENMFWYRQDPGLGLRLIYFSYDVKMKEKGDIPEGYSVSREKKERFSLILESASTNQTSMYLCASMGRGMEETPFFGPGTRLTVL.

The chain recombines TRBV5-1 with TRBJ2-5; D might be TRBD1 (5 bases). The V and J ends lost 5 bases and 2 bases respectively, with 13 bases between them. Germline V CDR1 and CDR2: SGHRS, YFSETQ. The CDR3 runs to 14 residues. For the CDR3, the DNA is TGCGCCAGCAGGCTGCAGGGCTCACAAGAGACCCAGTACTTC. It is translated as CASRLQGSQETQYF.

J is TRBJ1-2 and V is TRBV5-1; TRBD1 is a possible D gene (6 bases). V was pared by 2 bases and J by 3 bases, with 17 bases between. CDR3 length equals 16 residues. The germline V gene encodes CDR1 SGHRS and CDR2 YFSETQ. DNA for the CDR3: TGCGCCAGCAGCTTAGGTATCCGGGGGCGGGACTATGGCTACACCTTC. This codes for CASSLGIRGRDYGYTF.

The chain uses TRBV28 and TRBJ1-2; D is ambiguous. V gave up 5 bases and J gave up 0 bases, with 10 bases separating them. Per the germline V gene, CDR1 is MDHEN and CDR2 is SYDVKM. This CDR3 spans 14 amino acids. CDR3 amino acids: CASSISGTNYGYTF. The CDR3 region has the DNA TGTGCCAGCAGTATATCGGGCACTAACTATGGCTACACCTTC.

This clonotype came up a few times. This sequence joins TRBV4-3 and TRBJ2-1, with 8 bases identical to TRBD2. J was trimmed by 9 bases and V by 4 bases; bases with no gene match: 11. The CDR3 extends over 15 amino acids. Germline-derived CDR1 and CDR2 are LGHNA and YSLEER. CDR3 nucleotide sequence: TGCGCCAGCAGCCGAGCACCGGGACTAGGTAGTGAGCAGTTCTTC. It is translated as CASSRAPGLGSEQFF.

This clonotype showed up many times. The chain employs TRBV7-3 and TRBJ2-1, with 9 bases aligning to TRBD2. V was clipped by 2 bases and J by 2 bases; unmatched bases: 1. CDR1 SGHTA and CDR2 FQGTGA come from the germline V gene. The CDR3 runs 15 residues. The CDR3 is CASSLGGGAYNEQFF. In nucleotides, the CDR3 is TGTGCCAGCAGCTTAGGCGGGGGGGCCTACAATGAGCAGTTCTTC.

The J gene is TRBJ2-1, the V gene TRBV29-1; D perhaps matches TRBD2 (5 bases). The germline V and J ends were trimmed by 2 bases and 7 bases, with 12 bases remaining between them. Germline V CDR1 and CDR2: SQVTM, ANQGSEA. This CDR3 region has 13 residues. CDR3 coding DNA: TGCAGCGTTGAAAGAGTAGGCGGGAATGAGCAGTTCTTC. Translating gives CSVERVGGNEQFF.

V gene TRBV10-3 combines with J gene TRBJ1-1, with 8 bases aligning to TRBD1. The CDR3 length is 14 residues. Losses at the gene ends were 3 bases for V and 7 bases for J; bases not matched to a gene: 7. From germline, CDR1 is ENHRY and CDR2 SYGVKD. This chain's CDR3 is CAISDGTGELEAFF. The CDR3 DNA is TGTGCCATCAGTGACGGGACAGGCGAACTTGAAGCTTTCTTT.

The rearrangement joins TRBV20-1 to TRBJ2-3; 7 nucleotides align to TRBD1. Per the germline V gene, CDR1 is DFQATT and CDR2 is SNEGSKA (reference sequence). V shed 5 bases and J 4 bases; nucleotides not matched to a gene: 3. The CDR3 is 12 residues long. The CDR3 here is CSADTGADTQYF. CDR3 coding DNA: TGCAGTGCTGATACAGGGGCAGATACGCAGTATTTT.

This chain links TRBV25-1 with TRBJ2-7; perhaps TRBD1 as D (6 bases). This CDR3 is 15 amino acids long. Germline V gene lookup returns CDR1 MGHDK and CDR2 SYGVNS. Trimming removed 3 bases at V and 3 bases at J, with 15 bases between. CDR3 sequence: CASSERLQGGYEQYF. The CDR3 bases are TGTGCCAGCAGTGAGCGGTTACAGGGTGGCTACGAGCAGTACTTC.

This rearrangement joins TRBV6-2 or TRBV6-3 to TRBJ2-7; TRBD2 is a possible D gene (7 bases). The CDR3 spans 17 residues. Trimming removed 6 bases at V and 3 bases at J, with 24 bases between. The germline CDR1 and CDR2 sequences are MNHEY and SVGEGT. CDR3 sequence: CASRSSGGRLNNYEQYF. The CDR3 nucleotides are TGTGCCAGCAGATCTTCGGGGGGCCGCCTGAACAACTACGAGCAGTACTTC.

The V and J genes are TRBV11-3 and TRBJ2-7, with a tentative D call TRBD1 (6 bases). The V gene's germline CDR1 is SGHNT and CDR2 YENEEA. This CDR3 has 14 amino acids. V lost 3 bases and J 4 bases, leaving 13 bases between the germline ends. CDR3: CASSLGDIEYEQYF. The CDR3 DNA reads as TGTGCCAGCAGCTTGGGGGACATTGAATACGAGCAGTACTTC.

This clonotype has more than one count but fewer than ten. The V gene is TRBV4-2, the J gene TRBJ2-3; a possible D gene is TRBD2 (5 bases). From germline, CDR1 is LGHNA and CDR2 YNFKEQ. This CDR3 region has 15 residues. V lost 2 bases to trimming and J lost 6 bases, with 15 bases between them. The DNA for the CDR3 is TGTGCCAGCAGCCAAAGCGGTCTCAACGGGGATACGCAGTATTTT. Its protein product is CASSQSGLNGDTQYF.

The rearrangement links TRBV6-2 or TRBV6-3 to TRBJ2-1; 7 nucleotides agree with TRBD2. Trimming cost V 8 bases and J 3 bases; bases outside gene matches: 4. The CDR3 covers 13 residues. Germline CDR1 MNHEY, CDR2 SVGEGT. As DNA, the CDR3 is TGTGCCAGCTGTGCTAGCGGCTACAATGAGCAGTTCTTC. Protein: CASCASGYNEQFF.

V and J are TRBV7-2 and TRBJ1-2; D unclear. V was cut by 1 base and J by 7 bases, with 7 bases left in between. The CDR3 runs 12 residues. CDR1 is SGHTA and CDR2 is FQGNSA in the germline V gene. The CDR3 DNA follows: TGTGCCAGCAGCTTAGTCCGAGGTGGCTACACCTTC. This sequence encodes CASSLVRGGYTF.

The V gene is TRBV7-2, the J gene TRBJ1-4, with D unclear. Trimming took off 2 bases at V and 0 bases at J, with 13 bases between the two ends. Germline-derived CDR1 and CDR2 are SGHTA and FQGNSA. The CDR3 is made up of 17 amino acids. CDR3 amino acids: CASSLRSSRATNEKLFF. Here the CDR3 DNA reads TGTGCCAGCAGCTTAAGGTCGAGCAGAGCAACTAATGAAAAACTGTTTTTT.

V is TRBV29-1 and J is TRBJ2-7; the match to TRBD2 covers 13 bases. V shed 6 bases, J shed 1 base, and the junction held 6 bases outside the gene matches. Germline lookup yields CDR1 SQVTM and CDR2 ANQGSEA. The CDR3 extends over 15 amino acids. The CDR3 here is CSVGTSGIGSYEQYF. Written as DNA, the CDR3 is TGCAGCGTGGGGACTAGCGGGATTGGGTCCTACGAGCAGTACTTC.

This clonotype was recorded at least ten times. The chain combines TRBV11-2 with TRBJ2-1; no clear D. The assigned J gene may be wrong: the sequence end matches TRBJ2-7 better. This CDR3 spans 21 amino acids. Per germline, CDR1 SGHAT and CDR2 FQNNGV. CDR3 sequence reads: CASSNKTRLSTVIGSYNEQYF. In nucleotides, the CDR3 is TGTGCCAGCAGCAACAAGACACGGCTATCCACCGTTATTGGCTCCTACAATGAGCAGTACTTC.

This chain uses TRBV6-6 with TRBJ2-7; 9 bases line up with TRBD1. Germline lookup yields CDR1 MNHNY and CDR2 SVGAGI (reference sequence). This CDR3 has 13 amino acids. The trim removed 6 bases at V and 3 bases at J, leaving 3 bases unmatched. CDR3 sequence reads: CASRDRGLYEQYF. CDR3 DNA sequence: TGTGCCAGCAGGGACAGGGGACTCTACGAGCAGTACTTC.

This sequence joins TRBV7-9 and TRBJ2-1; a weak D match, TRBD2 (6 bases). V gave up 1 base and J gave up 8 bases, with 18 bases separating them. Germline-derived CDR1 and CDR2 are SEHNR and FQNEAQ (reference sequence). The CDR3 is 16 amino acids. The CDR3 region has the DNA TGTGCCAGCAGCTTAGTGGTGTCTAGCGCTAATCATGAGCAGTTCTTC. As protein: CASSLVVSSANHEQFF.

There are a few counts of this clonotype. J is TRBJ2-7 and V is TRBV28, with D hard to call. Germline V lookup: CDR1 MDHEN, CDR2 SYDVKM. The CDR3 length is 15 residues. With 6 bases removed from V and 1 base from J, the gap between germline ends came to 16 bases. The CDR3, as DNA: TGTGCCAGCAGCCCCTCTGGACGCCAATCCTACGAGCAGTACTTC. Protein product: CASSPSGRQSYEQYF.

Many counts were recorded for this clonotype. This rearrangement joins TRBV18 to TRBJ2-3; no clear D. V lost 0 bases to trimming and J lost 2 bases, with 3 bases between them. The germline V gene has CDR1 KGHSH and CDR2 LQKENI. The CDR3 extends over 13 amino acids. The CDR3, as DNA: TGTGCCAGCTCACCACCGCTCACAGATACGCAGTATTTT. It translates to CASSPPLTDTQYF.

V usage is TRBV7-9 and J usage is TRBJ2-5; TRBD2 matches 15 bases. V trimming: 3 bases; J trimming: 5 bases; junction bases outside the gene matches: 7. The CDR3 length is 17 residues. Looked up from germline, CDR1 is SEHNR and CDR2 is FQNEAQ (reference sequence). This CDR3 reads CASSFGLAGGPRETQYF. The CDR3 DNA reads TGTGCCAGCAGCTTCGGACTAGCGGGAGGGCCTAGGGAGACCCAGTACTTC.

In its sample, this clonotype was seen a few times. The chain combines TRBV7-8 with TRBJ1-4; D call uncertain. This CDR3 is 15 amino acids long. V dropped 4 bases and J dropped 5 bases, with 14 bases sitting between them. Germline V gives CDR1 SGHVS, CDR2 FQNEAQ. CDR3 in DNA: TGTGCCAGCAGCTCCGCCGGGAAGATCAATGAAAAACTGTTTTTT. This encodes CASSSAGKINEKLFF.

The chain carries TRBV13 and TRBJ2-1; 13 positions match TRBD2. Trimming cost V 6 bases and J 6 bases; bases outside gene matches: 5. Germline V gene data show CDR1 as PRHDT and CDR2 as FYEKMQ (reference sequence). The CDR3 length is 15 residues. CDR3 loop: CASRKLAGGRNEQFF. Written as DNA, the CDR3 is TGTGCCAGCAGAAAACTAGCGGGGGGGCGCAATGAGCAGTTCTTC.

The chain couples TRBV20-1 to TRBJ1-1; D gene unclear. CDR3 size: 12 residues. Looked up from germline, CDR1 is DFQATT and CDR2 is SNEGSKA (reference sequence). CDR3 nucleotide sequence: TGCTCAATGGAGTTCGTGGACACTGAAGCTTTCTTT. Translating gives CSMEFVDTEAFF.

J is TRBJ1-5 and V is TRBV6-2 or TRBV6-3; D might be TRBD1 (6 bases). The CDR3 spans 18 residues. V lost 2 bases and J 3 bases, leaving 20 bases between the germline ends. Germline values: CDR1 MNHEY, CDR2 SVGEGT. The CDR3 bases are TGTGCCAGCAGTTACAAAGCAGACCGACAGGATATCAATCAGCCCCAGCATTTT. Protein: CASSYKADRQDINQPQHF.